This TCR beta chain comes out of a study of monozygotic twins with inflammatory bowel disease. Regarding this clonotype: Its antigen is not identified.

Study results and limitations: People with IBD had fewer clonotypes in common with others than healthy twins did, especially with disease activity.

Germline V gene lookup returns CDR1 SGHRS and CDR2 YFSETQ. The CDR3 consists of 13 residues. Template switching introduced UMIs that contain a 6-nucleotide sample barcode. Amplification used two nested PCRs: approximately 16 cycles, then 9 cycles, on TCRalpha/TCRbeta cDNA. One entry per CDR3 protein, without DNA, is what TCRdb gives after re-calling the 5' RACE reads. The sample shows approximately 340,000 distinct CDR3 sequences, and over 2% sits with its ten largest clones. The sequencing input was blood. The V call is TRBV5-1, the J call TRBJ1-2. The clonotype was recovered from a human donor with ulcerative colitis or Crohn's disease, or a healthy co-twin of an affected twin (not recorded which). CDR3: CASSLEGFSGYTF.